This T cell receptor beta chain originates from a study of T cells in Graves' hyperthyroidism and ophthalmopathy. At the level of the study: Peripheral blood was drawn at first diagnosis, prior to all treatment.

PBMCs were collected from an approximately 9.5 ml volume of fresh peripheral blood. TCR beta CDR3 region amplification was performed from RNA transcripts. TCR CDR3 regions were first amplified by RT-PCR with HTBI primers. A single record per CDR3 protein comes from TCRdb applying MiXCR to the multiplex PCR reads. The sample holds roughly 240,000 distinct CDR3 sequences, roughly 22% seen once. This clonotype was counted ten times or more. Antigen: not known. Study-wide findings and caveats: Most expanded thyroid clonotypes above 0.001 also appeared in blood.

The sequenced sample was blood. The sequence was obtained from a woman aged 40-49 years with Graves' ophthalmopathy.

The DNA for the CDR3 is TGTGCCAGCAGCCAAGATGGAGGGGTCGGCGAGCAGTACTTC. It is translated as CASSQDGGVGEQYF. This rearrangement joins TRBV3-1 to TRBJ2-7; D possibly corresponds to TRBD2 (6 bases). This CDR3 region has 14 residues. Germline V CDR1 and CDR2: LGHDT, YNNKEL (reference sequence). V dropped 0 bases and J dropped 6 bases, with 12 bases sitting between them.